These 8 T cell receptor beta chains share one sample of origin, sequenced in a study of regulatory T cells in long-lasting Graves disease. Time point specified: newly diagnosed GD, antithyroid drugs for less than 3 months. From RNA extracted from PBMCs, the TCR library was made. In building TCR beta libraries, iRepertoire HTBI primers were used together with Arm-PCR of CDR3 regions. TCRdb redid the calling of the multiplex PCR reads with MiXCR, one entry per CDR3 protein. The sample holds under 700,000 distinct CDR3 sequences, 15% to 20% seen once. These same records also appear under a second study, on T cells in Graves' hyperthyroidism and ophthalmopathy.

The starting material was peripheral blood mononuclear cells (PBMCs), obtained at new diagnosis, from a patient treated with antithyroid drugs. These receptors were taken from a woman aged 40-60 years with Graves disease.

The sample holds many counts of this clonotype. The CDR3 reads CAWMGYRGAGTEAFF. The CDR3 coding sequence is TGTGCCTGGATGGGTTACAGGGGCGCTGGAACTGAAGCTTTCTTT. V usage is TRBV30 and J usage is TRBJ1-1; 7 bases agree with TRBD1. Looked up from germline, CDR1 is GTSNPN and CDR2 is SVGIG (reference sequence). J was trimmed by 5 bases and V by 4 bases; bases with no gene match: 13. The CDR3 covers 15 residues.

The sample holds a few counts of this clonotype. The genes are TRBV2 and TRBJ2-3, with TRBD1 matching over 7 bases. The germline gives CDR1 SNHLY, CDR2 FYNNEI. The CDR3 consists of 15 residues. With 6 bases clipped from V and 5 bases from J, the junction kept 11 bases outside the gene matches. The DNA for the CDR3 is TGTGCCAGCAGCTATCGGGACAGCTCAGGAGATACGCAGTATTTT. Encoded protein: CASSYRDSSGDTQYF. The variable domain in full, completed from reference TRBV2 and TRBJ2-3, reads EPEVTQTPSHQVTQMGQEVILRCVPISNHLYFYWYRQILGQKVEFLVSFYNNEISEKSEIFDDQFSVERPDGSNFTLKIRSTKLEDSAMYFCASSYRDSSGDTQYFGPGTRLTVL.

J is TRBJ2-7 and V is TRBV20-1, with D possibly being TRBD1 (5 bases). CDR1 is DFQATT, CDR2 SNEGSKA, per germline (reference sequence). Trimming removed 6 bases from V and 0 bases from J, with 12 bases in between. The CDR3 loop spans 13 amino acids. The CDR3 loop reads CSAPDISSYEQYF. The DNA for the CDR3 is TGCAGTGCGCCGGACATCAGCTCCTACGAGCAGTACTTC.

This clonotype appeared many times. The V call is TRBV2, the J call TRBJ1-1; D is uncertain. The CDR3 covers 13 residues. The ends were cut back, 3 bases at V and 1 base at J, with 6 bases in the middle. Germline loops: CDR1 SNHLY, CDR2 FYNNEI. The CDR3 reads CASSEGWNTEAFF. The CDR3 bases are TGTGCCAGCAGTGAGGGGTGGAACACTGAAGCTTTCTTT.

This clonotype was counted ten times or more. The rearrangement uses TRBV3-1 and TRBJ1-1; D gene uncertain. Trimming shortened V by 9 bases and J by 4 bases, and 12 bases separated the two germline ends. The CDR3 is 12 residues long. The germline V gene has CDR1 LGHDT and CDR2 YNNKEL (reference sequence). CDR3 in DNA: TGTGCCAGTTCCCTAGTGTCCACTGAAGCTTTCTTT. Protein product: CASSLVSTEAFF.

This clonotype came up a few times. The chain employs TRBV12-5 and TRBJ1-1; 9 positions match TRBD1. The CDR3 runs to 18 residues. Trimming cost V 2 bases and J 1 base; bases outside gene matches: 11. The germline CDR1 and CDR2 sequences are LGHNT and FRNRAP. The CDR3 region is CASGLSTIPGQGNTEAFF. The CDR3 bases are TGTGCTAGTGGTTTGTCCACAATCCCGGGACAGGGGAACACTGAAGCTTTCTTT.

This clonotype was picked up many times. The chain joins TRBV11-2 to TRBJ1-2; tentatively, D is TRBD1 (6 bases). Germline V CDR1 and CDR2: SGHAT, FQNNGV. V shed 6 bases and J shed 4 bases, with 21 bases lying between them. The CDR3 spans 16 residues. The CDR3: CASREPTQGEVYGYTF. CDR3 in DNA: TGTGCCAGCAGGGAACCGACACAGGGCGAGGTCTATGGCTACACCTTC.

Many counts were recorded for this clonotype. The chain employs TRBV7-9 and TRBJ1-2; D may be TRBD1 (5 bases). Germline CDR1 SEHNR, CDR2 FQNEAQ (reference sequence). There are 14 residues in the CDR3. V was clipped by 4 bases and J by 7 bases, with 16 bases between them. The CDR3 nucleotides read TGTGCCAGCAGCTCGCCGTCAGGGAGTACTGGCTACACCTTC. Encoded protein: CASSSPSGSTGYTF.